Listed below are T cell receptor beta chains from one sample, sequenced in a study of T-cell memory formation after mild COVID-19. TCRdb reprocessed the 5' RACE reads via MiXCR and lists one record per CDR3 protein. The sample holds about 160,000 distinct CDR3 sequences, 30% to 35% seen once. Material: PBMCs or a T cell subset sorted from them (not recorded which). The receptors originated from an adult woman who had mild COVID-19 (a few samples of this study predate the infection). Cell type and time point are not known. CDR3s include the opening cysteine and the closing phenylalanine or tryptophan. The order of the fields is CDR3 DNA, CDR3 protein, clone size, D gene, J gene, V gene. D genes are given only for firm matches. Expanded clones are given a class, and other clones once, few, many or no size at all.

cdr3_nt: TGTGCCAGCACCGCCGATGGCGGGGGGCACAATGAGCAGTTCTTC
cdr3_aa: CASTADGGGHNEQFF
clone_size: -
d_call: TRBD2
j_call: TRBJ2-1
v_call: TRBV2

cdr3_nt: TGTGCCAGCTTGAGGGAATCAGGGTCCGGTGAGCAGTTCTTC
cdr3_aa: CASLRESGSGEQFF
clone_size: -
d_call: -
j_call: TRBJ2-1
v_call: TRBV9

cdr3_nt: TGTGCCAGCAGCTTAGGAGGAGGGCAGGGGGCCTACAATGAGCAGTTCTTC
cdr3_aa: CASSLGGGQGAYNEQFF
clone_size: -
d_call: -
j_call: TRBJ2-1
v_call: TRBV7-2

cdr3_nt: TGTGCCAGCAGCCGGACTAGCGGGAAGTTGTACGAGCAGTACTTC
cdr3_aa: CASSRTSGKLYEQYF
clone_size: -
d_call: TRBD2
j_call: TRBJ2-7
v_call: TRBV11-2

cdr3_nt: TGCGCCAGCAGCTTTAGTGGGGGCCTCGGCGAGCAGTACTTC
cdr3_aa: CASSFSGGLGEQYF
clone_size: -
d_call: -
j_call: TRBJ2-7
v_call: TRBV5-1

cdr3_nt: TGCAGCGTGGGGACTAGCGGGAGTACATATGAGCAGTTCTTC
cdr3_aa: CSVGTSGSTYEQFF
clone_size: few
d_call: TRBD2
j_call: TRBJ2-1
v_call: TRBV29-1

cdr3_nt: TGTGCCAGCCACAAAGGACAGCGTAGCACAGATACGCAGTATTTT
cdr3_aa: CASHKGQRSTDTQYF
clone_size: -
d_call: -
j_call: TRBJ2-3
v_call: TRBV2

cdr3_nt: TGTGCCAGCAGTTTAAGTTTACAGGGTGACGACGAGCAGTACTTC
cdr3_aa: CASSLSLQGDDEQYF
clone_size: few
d_call: -
j_call: TRBJ2-7
v_call: TRBV12-3/TRBV12-4

cdr3_nt: TGCGCCAGCAGCCAAGCCCAAAACACTGAAGCTTTCTTT
cdr3_aa: CASSQAQNTEAFF
clone_size: -
d_call: -
j_call: TRBJ1-1
v_call: TRBV4-1

cdr3_nt: TGTGCCACCAGTGGGGGCGGACTCCCGATCAATCAGCCCCAGCATTTT
cdr3_aa: CATSGGGLPINQPQHF
clone_size: few
d_call: -
j_call: TRBJ1-5
v_call: TRBV24-1

cdr3_nt: TGTGCCTGGAGTCTAACCGGGACCTATCAGCCCCAGCATTTT
cdr3_aa: CAWSLTGTYQPQHF
clone_size: few
d_call: -
j_call: TRBJ1-5
v_call: TRBV30

cdr3_nt: TGTGCCAGCAGCTTTATAGGGGGAACGAACACTGAAGCTTTCTTT
cdr3_aa: CASSFIGGTNTEAFF
clone_size: -
d_call: -
j_call: TRBJ1-1
v_call: TRBV7-8

cdr3_nt: TGTGCCAGCAGCTTTGGGGGAAAGGATCAGCCCCAGCATTTT
cdr3_aa: CASSFGGKDQPQHF
clone_size: -
d_call: -
j_call: TRBJ1-5
v_call: TRBV5-8

cdr3_nt: TGTGCCACCCTAGCGGGGACTTACACCGGGGAGCTGTTTTTT
cdr3_aa: CATLAGTYTGELFF
clone_size: few
d_call: TRBD2
j_call: TRBJ2-2
v_call: TRBV6-1

cdr3_nt: TGTGCCAGCTCACCAGGTGGACAGGGGTCCCTCCAGCCCCAGCATTTT
cdr3_aa: CASSPGGQGSLQPQHF
clone_size: -
d_call: TRBD1
j_call: TRBJ1-5
v_call: TRBV18

cdr3_nt: TGTGCCAGCAGTCTACAGGGATCGTTGGAGACCCAGTACTTC
cdr3_aa: CASSLQGSLETQYF
clone_size: -
d_call: -
j_call: TRBJ2-5
v_call: TRBV27

cdr3_nt: TGTGCCAGCTCACCTGGTGGGGTAAGGACTGAAGCTTTCTTT
cdr3_aa: CASSPGGVRTEAFF
clone_size: -
d_call: -
j_call: TRBJ1-1
v_call: TRBV18

cdr3_nt: TGTGCCAGCAGTTACCGGACAGGCGCCTCCTACGAGCAGTACTTC
cdr3_aa: CASSYRTGASYEQYF
clone_size: few
d_call: TRBD1
j_call: TRBJ2-7
v_call: TRBV27

cdr3_nt: TGTGCCAGCAGCCAATCAGCCAACTCTGGAAACACCATATATTTT
cdr3_aa: CASSQSANSGNTIYF
clone_size: few
d_call: -
j_call: TRBJ1-3
v_call: TRBV14

cdr3_nt: TGTGCCAGCAGCCGCGTGGGGGAGGATGAGCAGTTCTTC
cdr3_aa: CASSRVGEDEQFF
clone_size: few
d_call: -
j_call: TRBJ2-1
v_call: TRBV11-3

cdr3_nt: TGTGCCACCAGCAGAGATCCGGGACGGGGCACAGATACGCAGTATTTT
cdr3_aa: CATSRDPGRGTDTQYF
clone_size: -
d_call: -
j_call: TRBJ2-3
v_call: TRBV15

cdr3_nt: TGTGCCAGCAGCTCCGGGGGGACTAGCATTGAGCAGTTCTTC
cdr3_aa: CASSSGGTSIEQFF
clone_size: once
d_call: TRBD2
j_call: TRBJ2-1
v_call: TRBV7-8

cdr3_nt: TGCAGTGCTAGAGACTTCGCAGCGTTCGGCCAGCCCCAGCATTTT
cdr3_aa: CSARDFAAFGQPQHF
clone_size: few
d_call: -
j_call: TRBJ1-5
v_call: TRBV20-1

cdr3_nt: TGTGCCAGCTCCCGACAGGGGTCCTTCTACGAGCAGTACTTC
cdr3_aa: CASSRQGSFYEQYF
clone_size: few
d_call: TRBD1
j_call: TRBJ2-7
v_call: TRBV18

cdr3_nt: TGTGCCAGCAGCTCTGGGGGGCCTTTGGTCGACACTGAAGCTTTCTTT
cdr3_aa: CASSSGGPLVDTEAFF
clone_size: -
d_call: -
j_call: TRBJ1-1
v_call: TRBV5-5

cdr3_nt: TGTGCCAGCTCACCTATTCAGGGGGCAGGTGAAGCTTTCTTT
cdr3_aa: CASSPIQGAGEAFF
clone_size: -
d_call: TRBD1
j_call: TRBJ1-1
v_call: TRBV18

cdr3_nt: TGTGCCAGCAGACCAGGACAGGGGGGGAACACCGGGGAGCTGTTTTTT
cdr3_aa: CASRPGQGGNTGELFF
clone_size: -
d_call: TRBD1
j_call: TRBJ2-2
v_call: TRBV27

cdr3_nt: TGTGCCAGCAGCTCGGGACAGCGATATGGCTACACCTTC
cdr3_aa: CASSSGQRYGYTF
clone_size: few
d_call: TRBD1
j_call: TRBJ1-2
v_call: TRBV12-3/TRBV12-4

cdr3_nt: TGTGCCAGCAGCCGGGACAGGGGCGATGAGCAGTTCTTC
cdr3_aa: CASSRDRGDEQFF
clone_size: -
d_call: TRBD1
j_call: TRBJ2-1
v_call: TRBV14

cdr3_nt: TGCGCCAGCAGCTTGGGTCAGGGGACCTCGAACACTGAAGCTTTCTTT
cdr3_aa: CASSLGQGTSNTEAFF
clone_size: -
d_call: -
j_call: TRBJ1-1
v_call: TRBV5-1

cdr3_nt: TGCGCCAGCAGCCTTGGCATGGCCTACGAGCAGTACTTC
cdr3_aa: CASSLGMAYEQYF
clone_size: -
d_call: -
j_call: TRBJ2-7
v_call: TRBV5-1

cdr3_nt: TGTGCCAGCAGCCGACTAGCGGGAGGGGACACCGGGGAGCTGTTTTTT
cdr3_aa: CASSRLAGGDTGELFF
clone_size: few
d_call: TRBD2
j_call: TRBJ2-2
v_call: TRBV6-6

cdr3_nt: TGTGCCACCAGCAGTACAGGGTTAAGCTCCTACGAGCAGTACTTC
cdr3_aa: CATSSTGLSSYEQYF
clone_size: -
d_call: -
j_call: TRBJ2-7
v_call: TRBV15

cdr3_nt: TGTGCCAGCAGTTTTCATGACGGGAACACTGAAGCTTTCTTT
cdr3_aa: CASSFHDGNTEAFF
clone_size: few
d_call: -
j_call: TRBJ1-1
v_call: TRBV12-3/TRBV12-4

cdr3_nt: TGCGCCAGCAGCTTGCCGAGACAGGGGGCCTTAGCCGGGGAGCTGTTTTTT
cdr3_aa: CASSLPRQGALAGELFF
clone_size: -
d_call: TRBD1
j_call: TRBJ2-2
v_call: TRBV5-1

cdr3_nt: TGCGCCAGCAGCTTGGGTAGCTGGGCGGAATACGAGCAGTACTTC
cdr3_aa: CASSLGSWAEYEQYF
clone_size: -
d_call: -
j_call: TRBJ2-7
v_call: TRBV5-1

cdr3_nt: TGCAGCGTACGCGGACAGGATGGCTACACCTTC
cdr3_aa: CSVRGQDGYTF
clone_size: few
d_call: TRBD1
j_call: TRBJ1-2
v_call: TRBV29-1

cdr3_nt: TGTGCCAGCAGCGTACAGGGTACTGGGGCCAACGTCCTGACTTTC
cdr3_aa: CASSVQGTGANVLTF
clone_size: -
d_call: -
j_call: TRBJ2-6
v_call: TRBV7-8

cdr3_nt: TGTGCCAGCAGTGGGGGCAGCCACCGGGGGACCCAGTACTTC
cdr3_aa: CASSGGSHRGTQYF
clone_size: few
d_call: -
j_call: TRBJ2-5
v_call: TRBV9

cdr3_nt: TGTGCCAGCAGCCAAGGGGGACAGATTCTACACAATGAGCAGTTCTTC
cdr3_aa: CASSQGGQILHNEQFF
clone_size: -
d_call: TRBD1
j_call: TRBJ2-1
v_call: TRBV3-1

cdr3_nt: TGTGCCAGCAGCCGGGTCACCGGGGGCACTGAAGCTTTCTTT
cdr3_aa: CASSRVTGGTEAFF
clone_size: once
d_call: -
j_call: TRBJ1-1
v_call: TRBV7-9

cdr3_nt: TGCGCCAGCAGCCAGGGGCTGCTCACCGGGGAGCTGTTTTTT
cdr3_aa: CASSQGLLTGELFF
clone_size: few
d_call: -
j_call: TRBJ2-2
v_call: TRBV4-1

cdr3_nt: TGCAGCGTGATAGCGGGAGGTGCGGCAGATACGCAGTATTTT
cdr3_aa: CSVIAGGAADTQYF
clone_size: -
d_call: TRBD2
j_call: TRBJ2-3
v_call: TRBV29-1

cdr3_nt: TGTGCCAGCAGCCCCGAACCGGGACTAGCGGGAGGTCGGGGTGAGACCCAGTACTTC
cdr3_aa: CASSPEPGLAGGRGETQYF
clone_size: -
d_call: TRBD2
j_call: TRBJ2-5
v_call: TRBV28

cdr3_nt: TGTGCCAGCAGCTTGTGGGCTAGCGGGAGTCATAGTGAGCAGTTCTTC
cdr3_aa: CASSLWASGSHSEQFF
clone_size: once
d_call: TRBD2
j_call: TRBJ2-1
v_call: TRBV5-6

cdr3_nt: TGTGCCATCAGTGACCCCGGACTACCCAGAGATACGCAGTATTTT
cdr3_aa: CAISDPGLPRDTQYF
clone_size: -
d_call: -
j_call: TRBJ2-3
v_call: TRBV10-3

cdr3_nt: TGCAGTGCCCGGATTTCTAACTCTGGAAACACCATATATTTT
cdr3_aa: CSARISNSGNTIYF
clone_size: -
d_call: -
j_call: TRBJ1-3
v_call: TRBV20-1

cdr3_nt: TGTGCCAGCAGCTTAAAGCAGGGGGCGAGGGAGACCCAGTACTTC
cdr3_aa: CASSLKQGARETQYF
clone_size: once
d_call: TRBD1
j_call: TRBJ2-5
v_call: TRBV7-9

cdr3_nt: TGCAGTGCTGACTCGGGTAGCGGGGGGCCCACAGATACGCAGTATTTT
cdr3_aa: CSADSGSGGPTDTQYF
clone_size: few
d_call: TRBD2
j_call: TRBJ2-3
v_call: TRBV20-1

cdr3_nt: TGTGCCAGCAGTGTCTTCGGGACCTCGGAGACCCAGTACTTC
cdr3_aa: CASSVFGTSETQYF
clone_size: -
d_call: -
j_call: TRBJ2-5
v_call: TRBV25-1

cdr3_nt: TGTGCCAGCAGCCCGGGACAGGGGTCGCGGCCCCAGCATTTT
cdr3_aa: CASSPGQGSRPQHF
clone_size: few
d_call: TRBD1
j_call: TRBJ1-5
v_call: TRBV7-2

cdr3_nt: TGTGCCAGCAGTTTAGCACAGCCGAACACTGAAGCTTTCTTT
cdr3_aa: CASSLAQPNTEAFF
clone_size: -
d_call: -
j_call: TRBJ1-1
v_call: TRBV27

cdr3_nt: TGTGCCAGCAGCTCAAGGCTGGGGAACACCGGGGAGCTGTTTTTT
cdr3_aa: CASSSRLGNTGELFF
clone_size: few
d_call: -
j_call: TRBJ2-2
v_call: TRBV7-9